This T cell receptor beta chain was captured by sequencing in a study of CD8+ T cells in alopecia areata. The sequencing template was cDNA reverse transcribed from extracted RNA. The method was immunoSEQ multiplex PCR; TCRdb's version includes in-frame clones alone and lacks a portion of them. The table lists about 200,000 clones, about 64% of them singletons. Treatment noted: oral pan-JAK inhibitor, 5-10 mg twice daily. V gave up 0 bases and J gave up 5 bases, with 11 bases separating them. The germline V gene has CDR1 SGDLS and CDR2 YYNGEE. The CDR3 length is 14 residues. The genes are TRBV9 and TRBJ2-5; no clear D gene. This sequence originates from a human donor with alopecia areata. This material consisted of CD4+ T cells sorted from blood, taken at week 4, from a patient treated with tofacitinib. CDR3 residues: CASSVGQIGETQYF. In DNA form, the CDR3 reads TGTGCCAGCAGCGTAGGTCAAATAGGGGAGACCCAGTACTTC. The variable domain in full, completed from reference TRBV9 and TRBJ2-5, reads DSGVTQTPKHLITATGQRVTLRCSPRSGDLSVYWYQQSLDQGLQFLIQYYNGEERAKGNILERFSAQQFPDLHSELNLSSLELGDSALYFCASSVGQIGETQYFGPGTRLLVL.